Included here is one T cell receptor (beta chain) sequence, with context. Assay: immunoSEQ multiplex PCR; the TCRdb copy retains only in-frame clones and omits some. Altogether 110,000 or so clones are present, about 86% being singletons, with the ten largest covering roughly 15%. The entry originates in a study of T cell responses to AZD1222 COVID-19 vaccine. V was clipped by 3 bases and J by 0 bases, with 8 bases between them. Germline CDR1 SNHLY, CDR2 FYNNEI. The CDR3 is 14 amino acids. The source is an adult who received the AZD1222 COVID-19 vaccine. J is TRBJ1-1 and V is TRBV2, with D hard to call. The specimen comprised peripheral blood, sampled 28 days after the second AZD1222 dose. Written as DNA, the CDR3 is TGTGCCAGCAGTGAGGTCTCAGTGAACACTGAAGCTTTCTTT. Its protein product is CASSEVSVNTEAFF.